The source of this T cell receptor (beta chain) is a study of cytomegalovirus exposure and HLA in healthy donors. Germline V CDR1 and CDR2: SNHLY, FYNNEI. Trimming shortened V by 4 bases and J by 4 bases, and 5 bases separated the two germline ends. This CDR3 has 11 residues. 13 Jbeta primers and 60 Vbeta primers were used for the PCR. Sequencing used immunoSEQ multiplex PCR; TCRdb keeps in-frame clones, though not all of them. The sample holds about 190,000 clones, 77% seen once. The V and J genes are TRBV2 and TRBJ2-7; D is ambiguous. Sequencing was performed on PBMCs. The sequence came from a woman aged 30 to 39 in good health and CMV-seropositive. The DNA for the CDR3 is TGTGCCAGCAGTGTCCGGTACGAGCAGTACTTC. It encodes CASSVRYEQYF.